Presented here are 29 T cell receptor beta chains from one specimen sequenced in a study of T cells after yellow fever vaccination. One entry per CDR3 protein results from TCRdb running MiXCR on the 5' RACE reads. The sample has approximately 550,000 distinct CDR3 sequences, approximately 21% seen once. Source: PBMCs, taken 15 days after the yellow fever booster vaccination. These receptors were taken from a man in his thirties or forties who received the YFV17D yellow fever vaccine.

V usage is TRBV6-1 and J usage is TRBJ2-6; D ambiguous. CDR1 and CDR2 (germline): MNHNS, SASEGT. V shed 5 bases and J shed 2 bases, with 10 bases lying between them. This CDR3 comprises 15 residues. CDR3 region: CASSRPPPGANVLTF. The CDR3 DNA follows: TGTGCCAGCAGTCGACCACCCCCTGGGGCCAACGTCCTGACTTTC.

The chain is built from TRBV7-6 and TRBJ2-2; D not certain. V lost 1 base and J lost 1, with 16 bases in between. CDR3 size: 18 residues. From germline, CDR1 is SGHVS and CDR2 FNYEAQ. The CDR3 spells CASSLELTLRRNTGELFF. The CDR3 bases are TGTGCCAGCAGCTTAGAGTTGACCCTGCGTCGGAACACCGGGGAGCTGTTTTTT.

This clonotype was found a few times. The rearrangement uses TRBV7-9 and TRBJ2-5, with D uncertain. The CDR3 length is 15 residues. The germline V and J ends were trimmed by 5 bases and 3 bases, with 16 bases remaining between them. CDR1 is SEHNR and CDR2 is FQNEAQ in the germline V gene (reference sequence). DNA for the CDR3: TGTGCCAGCAGCCAACCTTCGTTAGGGAAAGAGACCCAGTACTTC. This encodes CASSQPSLGKETQYF.

Only a few counts were recorded for this clonotype. The chain combines TRBV12-3 or TRBV12-4 with TRBJ2-1, with D unclear. This CDR3 contains 15 residues. Trimming left V 1 base short and J 5 bases short, with 12 bases between. CDR3 protein: CASSLGLVRDNEQFF. As DNA, the CDR3 is TGTGCCAGCAGTTTAGGGCTAGTTAGGGACAATGAGCAGTTCTTC.

DNA of the CDR3: TGCGCCAGCAGCGAGATAGCGGGAGCCTACTACGAGCAGTACTTC. Amino acids: CASSEIAGAYYEQYF. This chain connects TRBV10-2 to TRBJ2-7; TRBD2 aligns across 9 bases. The junction had 9 bases not matched to a gene; V was cut back by 6 bases and J by 3 bases. Germline V CDR1 and CDR2: WSHSY, SAAADI. This CDR3 is 15 amino acids long.

This clonotype was seen more than once but under ten times. The CDR3 region has the DNA TGTGCCAGCATTTCCTTCGAACAGGGACTAGCCTCGGGGTACGAGCAGTACTTC. This codes for CASISFEQGLASGYEQYF. The V gene is TRBV5-5, the J gene TRBJ2-7; 9 positions agree with TRBD2. Germline-derived CDR1 and CDR2 are SGHKS and YYEKEE (reference sequence). The CDR3 contains 18 residues. The V segment lost 6 bases and the J segment 4 bases; nucleotides outside the gene matches: 20.

The chain has TRBV18 and TRBJ2-7, with TRBD2 matching 12 bases. V shed 6 bases, J shed 0 bases, and the junction held 12 bases outside the gene matches. This CDR3 region has 18 residues. Looked up from germline, CDR1 is KGHSH and CDR2 is LQKENI. For the CDR3, the DNA is TGTGCCAGCTCCCGAGGACTAGCGGGGTTATTCGGCTCCTACGAGCAGTACTTC. It specifies CASSRGLAGLFGSYEQYF.

This clonotype was detected a few times. The genes are TRBV19 and TRBJ1-1, with D perhaps matching TRBD1 (5 bases). The CDR3 consists of 16 residues. Trimming left V 5 bases short and J 0 bases short, with 16 bases between. Per germline, CDR1 LNHDA and CDR2 SQIVND (reference sequence). The CDR3 loop is CASSSPQGKMNTEAFF. The CDR3 DNA is TGTGCCAGTAGTTCCCCCCAGGGTAAAATGAACACTGAAGCTTTCTTT.

This clonotype was seen only a few times. The J gene is TRBJ2-5, the V gene TRBV10-3; tentatively, D is TRBD2 (6 bases). Trimming pared 10 bases from V and 5 bases from J, leaving 17 bases between. CDR1 and CDR2 (germline): ENHRY, SYGVKD. The CDR3 is 13 residues long. CDR3 residues: CASQLTGEETQYF. The DNA of the CDR3 is TGTGCCAGCCAGCTGACGGGAGAGGAGACCCAGTACTTC.

The chain joins TRBV6-2 or TRBV6-3 to TRBJ2-6; D is unresolved. The CDR3 spans 15 residues. Between the trimmed V and J ends, which lost 7 bases and 1 base, there was a span of 11 bases. Germline values: CDR1 MNHEY, CDR2 SVGEGT. The CDR3 loop is CASTLEPSGANVLTF. In DNA, the CDR3 is TGTGCCAGCACCCTAGAGCCTTCTGGGGCCAACGTCCTGACTTTC.

This rearrangement joins TRBV7-9 to TRBJ1-5, with D possibly being TRBD1 (5 bases). The germline gives CDR1 SEHNR, CDR2 FQNEAQ (reference sequence). There are 14 residues in the CDR3. Trimming took off 0 bases at V and 7 bases at J, with 10 bases between the two ends. The CDR3 region is CASSLAGAKQPQHF. The CDR3 coding sequence is TGTGCCAGCAGCTTAGCCGGGGCGAAGCAGCCCCAGCATTTT.

The genes are TRBV27 and TRBJ2-1; 7 bases are shared with TRBD2. The length of the CDR3 is 15 residues. Germline CDR1 MNHEY, CDR2 SMNVEV (reference sequence). V shed 7 bases, J shed 4 bases, and the junction held 10 bases outside the gene matches. CDR3 coding DNA: TGTGCCAGCACCCTTGGCGGGAGTAAGTACAATGAGCAGTTCTTC. Its protein product is CASTLGGSKYNEQFF.

Only a few counts were recorded for this clonotype. The chain couples TRBV7-3 to TRBJ2-6; D is unresolved. V lost 3 bases to trimming and J lost 4 bases, with 10 bases between them. The CDR3 length is 15 residues. The germline gives CDR1 SGHTA, CDR2 FQGTGA. CDR3 coding DNA: TGTGCCAGCAGCTTCCAAACCCGGGGGGCCAACGTCCTGACTTTC. As protein: CASSFQTRGANVLTF.

The chain couples TRBV19 to TRBJ2-3, with D possibly TRBD1 on 5 matching bases. CDR3 length equals 16 residues. Trimming removed 5 bases from V and 3 bases from J, with 18 bases in between. The germline V gene encodes CDR1 LNHDA and CDR2 SQIVND (reference sequence). DNA of the CDR3: TGTGCCAGTAGTTCCCGGCAGGGTATAAGTACAGATACGCAGTATTTT. It translates to CASSSRQGISTDTQYF.

This clonotype was observed a few times. V is TRBV7-2 and J is TRBJ2-2; D might be TRBD1 or TRBD2, each matching 5 bases. The CDR3 sequence is 14 residues long. V was trimmed by 11 bases and J by 2 bases, leaving 15 bases between them. Germline V gives CDR1 SGHTA, CDR2 FQGNSA. Here the CDR3 DNA reads TGTGCCCTCCGGGGCGTCGGTAACACCGGGGAGCTGTTTTTT. It specifies CALRGVGNTGELFF.

This chain connects TRBV11-2 to TRBJ2-7; weak D call: TRBD2 (5 bases). V gave up 10 bases and J gave up 5 bases, with 18 bases separating them. The CDR3 runs 13 residues. Germline V CDR1 and CDR2: SGHAT, FQNNGV. CDR3 loop: CATSLVGVNEQYF. The DNA of the CDR3 is TGTGCCACATCCCTAGTGGGAGTCAACGAGCAGTACTTC.

The sample holds a few counts of this clonotype. The CDR3: CASSVDGRAKEQYF. CDR3 DNA sequence: TGTGCCAGCAGCGTAGACGGGAGGGCTAAGGAGCAGTACTTC. The chain couples TRBV9 to TRBJ2-7; 8 bases map to TRBD2. V dropped 0 bases and J dropped 7; count of bases not matched to a gene: 6. Germline V gives CDR1 SGDLS, CDR2 YYNGEE. The CDR3 consists of 14 residues. The complete variable domain, with remaining parts taken from reference TRBV9 and TRBJ2-7, reads DSGVTQTPKHLITATGQRVTLRCSPRSGDLSVYWYQQSLDQGLQFLIQYYNGEERAKGNILERFSAQQFPDLHSELNLSSLELGDSALYFCASSVDGRAKEQYFGPGTRLTVT.

Many counts were recorded for this clonotype. V usage is TRBV29-1 and J usage is TRBJ2-5; TRBD1 is a possible D gene (5 bases). Trimming removed 7 bases from V and 5 bases from J, with 20 bases in between. The length of the CDR3 is 14 residues. Germline V gives CDR1 SQVTM, CDR2 ANQGSEA. The CDR3 loop reads CSAKLGTRVETQYF. Here the CDR3 DNA reads TGCAGCGCCAAGCTTGGCACCAGGGTGGAGACCCAGTACTTC.

This chain's CDR3 is CATSHGRQGLGTEAFF. The CDR3 DNA reads TGTGCCACCAGCCACGGAAGACAGGGTTTAGGCACTGAAGCTTTCTTT. This chain uses TRBV15 with TRBJ1-1, with 7 bases aligning to TRBD1. The ends lost 5 bases at V and 4 bases at J; junction bases unmatched: 13. The length of the CDR3 is 16 residues. Germline V CDR1 and CDR2: LNHNV, YYDKDF (reference sequence). Full variable domain (missing parts from reference TRBV15 and TRBJ1-1): DAMVIQNPRYQVTQFGKPVTLSCSQTLNHNVMYWYQQKSSQAPKLLFHYYDKDFNNEADTPDNFQSRRPNTSFCFLDIRSPGLGDTAMYLCATSHGRQGLGTEAFFGQGTRLTVV.

V usage is TRBV28 and J usage is TRBJ2-1, with D perhaps TRBD1 or TRBD2 (5 bases each). Trimming pared 7 bases from V and 7 bases from J, leaving 20 bases between. Germline V gene lookup returns CDR1 MDHEN and CDR2 SYDVKM. The CDR3 length is 15 residues. The CDR3 DNA follows: TGTGCCAGCATCTCCCCAGGGCGGGTAACAAATGAGCAGTTCTTC. Translation gives CASISPGRVTNEQFF.

V usage is TRBV5-1 and J usage is TRBJ1-3; no firm D call. V was cut by 0 bases and J by 4 bases, with 11 bases left in between. From germline, CDR1 is SGHRS and CDR2 YFSETQ. There are 15 residues in the CDR3. CDR3 sequence: CASSLEPAKGNTIYF. Written as DNA, the CDR3 is TGCGCCAGCAGCTTGGAGCCGGCGAAAGGAAACACCATATATTTT.

The CDR3 nucleotides read TGTGCCAGCAGCGAAGGGGCCCACTGGGGTGAGCAGTTCTTC. It translates to CASSEGAHWGEQFF. The chain is built from TRBV7-9 and TRBJ2-1; TRBD1 is a possible D gene (5 bases). CDR3 length: 14 residues. Trimming stripped 5 bases from V and 9 bases from J, with 17 bases between. From germline, CDR1 is SEHNR and CDR2 FQNEAQ (reference sequence).

This clonotype was counted between two and nine times. The chain employs TRBV19 and TRBJ2-2, with TRBD2 matching over 8 bases. Trimming cost V 3 bases and J 5 bases; bases outside gene matches: 11. Germline CDR1 and CDR2: LNHDA and SQIVND (reference sequence). The CDR3 runs 17 residues. The CDR3 bases are TGTGCCAGTAGTATCGTTTGGAGCGGGAGAGGGACCGGGGAGCTGTTTTTT. This sequence encodes CASSIVWSGRGTGELFF.

The rearrangement uses TRBV7-3 and TRBJ2-1; D unresolved. Germline CDR1 SGHTA, CDR2 FQGTGA. This CDR3 spans 12 amino acids. V lost 5 bases, J lost 5 bases, and 7 bases lay in between. The CDR3 DNA is TGTGCCAGCAGCGGCGCCAACAATGAGCAGTTCTTC. It specifies CASSGANNEQFF.

This rearrangement joins TRBV30 to TRBJ2-3, with a weak D call TRBD2 (5 bases). The CDR3 runs 14 residues. Germline V gene data show CDR1 as GTSNPN and CDR2 as SVGIG (reference sequence). Trimming stripped 0 bases from V and 2 bases from J, with 9 bases between. In DNA form, the CDR3 reads TGTGCCTGGAGTGTCGGAGGAGACACAGATACGCAGTATTTT. Translated: CAWSVGGDTDTQYF.

The J gene is TRBJ2-7, the V gene TRBV29-1; a weak D match, TRBD1 (5 bases). Germline V gene sequence: CDR1 SQVTM, CDR2 ANQGSEA. Trimming pared 7 bases from V and 5 bases from J, leaving 18 bases between. The CDR3 is made up of 13 amino acids. This chain's CDR3 is CSANIFLGDEQYF. The CDR3 nucleotides are TGCAGCGCCAACATATTCTTAGGGGACGAGCAGTACTTC.

This clonotype came up a few times. The rearrangement joins TRBV20-1 to TRBJ1-2, with a weak D call TRBD1 (5 bases). Germline-derived CDR1 and CDR2 are DFQATT and SNEGSKA (reference sequence). This CDR3 region has 15 residues. Trimming cost V 0 bases and J 4 bases, with 15 bases left between them. Here the CDR3 DNA reads TGCAGTGCTAGAGACCAGGGACGCGGGGGCTATGGCTACACCTTC. Encoded protein: CSARDQGRGGYGYTF.

The rearrangement joins TRBV5-1 to TRBJ1-4; D is undetermined. Germline values: CDR1 SGHRS, CDR2 YFSETQ. The CDR3 sequence is 13 residues long. Trimming took off 5 bases at V and 5 bases at J, with 10 bases between the two ends. In nucleotides, the CDR3 is TGCGCCAGCAGTCCGTTGGAGAATGAAAAACTGTTTTTT. Encoded protein: CASSPLENEKLFF.

As regards this clonotype: One junction end disagrees with the germline gene, perhaps due to a read error. This chain uses TRBV5-5 with TRBJ1-5, with 11 bases aligning to TRBD1. The germline CDR1 and CDR2 sequences are SGHKS and YYEKEE (reference sequence). This CDR3 spans 14 amino acids. CDR3 nucleotides: TGTGCCAGCAGCGCCGGGACAGGGGGACAGCCGCAGCATTTT. Its protein product is CASSAGTGGQPQHF.